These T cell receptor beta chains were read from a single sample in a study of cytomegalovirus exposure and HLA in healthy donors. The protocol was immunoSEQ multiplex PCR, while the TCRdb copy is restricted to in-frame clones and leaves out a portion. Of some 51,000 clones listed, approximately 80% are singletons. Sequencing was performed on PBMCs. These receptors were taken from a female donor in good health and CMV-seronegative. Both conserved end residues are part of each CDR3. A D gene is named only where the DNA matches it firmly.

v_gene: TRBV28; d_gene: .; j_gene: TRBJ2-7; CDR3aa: CASSSLLGSSYEQYF
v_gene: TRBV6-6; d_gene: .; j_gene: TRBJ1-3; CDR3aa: CASSYDTSSGNTIYF
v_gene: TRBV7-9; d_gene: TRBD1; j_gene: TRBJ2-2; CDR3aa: CASSLMTGTGLTGELFF
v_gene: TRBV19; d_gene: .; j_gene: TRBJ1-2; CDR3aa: CASSLFGMEGYTF
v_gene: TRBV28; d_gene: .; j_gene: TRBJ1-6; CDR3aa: CASSPPRGPLHF
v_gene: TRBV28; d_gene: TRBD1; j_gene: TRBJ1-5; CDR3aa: CASSRDRGWREGNQPQHF
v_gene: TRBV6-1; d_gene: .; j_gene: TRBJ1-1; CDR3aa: CASSEMAALNTEAFF
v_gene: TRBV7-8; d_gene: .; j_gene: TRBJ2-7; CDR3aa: CASSLALHRGTIVYEQYF
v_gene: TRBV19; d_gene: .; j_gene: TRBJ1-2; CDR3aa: CASSPRDQGKVYGYTF
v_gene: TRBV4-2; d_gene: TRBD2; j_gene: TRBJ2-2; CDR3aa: CASSQATSGYTGELFF
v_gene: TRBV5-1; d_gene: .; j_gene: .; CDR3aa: CASSLESTSYEQYF
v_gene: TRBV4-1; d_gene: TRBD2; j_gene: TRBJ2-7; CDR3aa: CASSQETGTSDEQYF
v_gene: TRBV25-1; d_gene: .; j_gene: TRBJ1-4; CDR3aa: CASSGSTGIEKLFF
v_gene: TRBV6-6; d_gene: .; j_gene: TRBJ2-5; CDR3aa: CASSPPGQFGETQYF
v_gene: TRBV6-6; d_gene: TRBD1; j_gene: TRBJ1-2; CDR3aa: CASSPGGADYGYTF
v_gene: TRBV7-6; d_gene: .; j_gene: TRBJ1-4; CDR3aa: CASSPSGLANEKLFF
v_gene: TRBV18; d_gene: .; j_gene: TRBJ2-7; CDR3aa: CASSPRSPPEQYF
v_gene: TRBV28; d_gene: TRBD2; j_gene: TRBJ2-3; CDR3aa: CASSSPGLAGYADTQYF
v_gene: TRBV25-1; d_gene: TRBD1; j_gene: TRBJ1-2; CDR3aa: CASGQGAFGYTF
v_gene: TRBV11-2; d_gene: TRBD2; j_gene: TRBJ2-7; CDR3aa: CASSLDPASGKYF
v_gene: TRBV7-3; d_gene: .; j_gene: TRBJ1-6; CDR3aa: CASSIQGYNSPLHF
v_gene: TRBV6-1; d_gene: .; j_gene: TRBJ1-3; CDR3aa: CASVGDTGNTIYF
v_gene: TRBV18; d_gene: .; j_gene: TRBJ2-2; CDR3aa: CASSPRDTGELFF
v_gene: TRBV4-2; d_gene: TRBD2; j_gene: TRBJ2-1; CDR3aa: CASSQASRTSGGKQFF
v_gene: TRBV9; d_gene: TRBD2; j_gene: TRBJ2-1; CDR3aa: CASSVEGSGRREQFF
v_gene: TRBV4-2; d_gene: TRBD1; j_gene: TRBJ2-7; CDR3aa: CASSPTGVSSEQYF
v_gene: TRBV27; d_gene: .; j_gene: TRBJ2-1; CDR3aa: CASSLRGRGYEQFF
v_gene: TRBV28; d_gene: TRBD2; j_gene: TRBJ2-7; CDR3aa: CASRPSGRASYEQYF
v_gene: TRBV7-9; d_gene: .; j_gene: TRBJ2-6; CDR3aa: CASSLNWGVGANVLTF
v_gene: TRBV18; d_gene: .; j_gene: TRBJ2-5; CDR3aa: CASSPGSQETQYF
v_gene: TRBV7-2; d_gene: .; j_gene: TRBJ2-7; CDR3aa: CASTSSWWSNEQYF
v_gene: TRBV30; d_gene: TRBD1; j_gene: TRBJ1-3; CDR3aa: CAWRITGGTGF
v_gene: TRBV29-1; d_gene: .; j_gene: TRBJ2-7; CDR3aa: CSSHLQGPWSSEQYF
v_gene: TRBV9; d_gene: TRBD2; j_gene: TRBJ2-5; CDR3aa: CASSVSGSSGVETQYF
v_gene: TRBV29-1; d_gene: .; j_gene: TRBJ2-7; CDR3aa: CSVKIPSSYEQYF
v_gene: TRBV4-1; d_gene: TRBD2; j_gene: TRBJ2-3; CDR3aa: CASSQGDGLVTDTQYF
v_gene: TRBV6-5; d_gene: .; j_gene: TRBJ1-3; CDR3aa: CASRVTLGNTIYF
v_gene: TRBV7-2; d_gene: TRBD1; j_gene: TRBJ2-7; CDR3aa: CASSETGTGFGTTYEQYF
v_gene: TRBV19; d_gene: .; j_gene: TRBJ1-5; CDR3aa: CATHDRYSNQPQHF
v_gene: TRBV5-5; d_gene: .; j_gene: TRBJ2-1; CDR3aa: CASSLGLTLENEQFF
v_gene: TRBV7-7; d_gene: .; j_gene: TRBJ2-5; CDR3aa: CASSLAIGQGRETQYF
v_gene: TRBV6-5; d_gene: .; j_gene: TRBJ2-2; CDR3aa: CASTRGGDTGELFF
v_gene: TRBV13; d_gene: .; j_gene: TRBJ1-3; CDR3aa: CASSLDRALSGNTIYF
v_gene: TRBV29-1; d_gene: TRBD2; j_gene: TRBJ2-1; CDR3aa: CSVVLARPSSYNEQFF